These 25 T cell receptor beta chains originate from one sample sequenced in a study of T-cell memory formation after mild COVID-19. A single record per CDR3 protein comes from TCRdb applying MiXCR to the 5' RACE reads. The data contain around 450,000 distinct CDR3 sequences, 15% to 20% of them singletons. What was sequenced was PBMCs or a T cell subset sorted from them (not recorded which). All receptors derive from an adult woman who had mild COVID-19 (a few samples of this study predate the infection). Cell type and time point are not known.

The chain recombines TRBV6-5 with TRBJ2-3; D remains ambiguous. Germline V gives CDR1 MNHEY, CDR2 SVGAGI. The ends were cut back, 7 bases at V and 1 base at J, with 9 bases in the middle. This CDR3 has 13 amino acids. Written as DNA, the CDR3 is TGTGCCAGCACGTTAAGTGGCACAGATACGCAGTATTTT. Translating it yields CASTLSGTDTQYF.

This clonotype was detected only a few times. This chain links TRBV29-1 with TRBJ1-1; D is possibly TRBD1 (6 bases). Germline CDR1 is SQVTM and CDR2 is ANQGSEA. CDR3 size: 10 residues. The V gene lost 6 bases and the J gene lost 9 bases, with 11 bases spanning the gap. The CDR3 coding sequence is TGCAGCGTGAGGACAGTGCAAGCTTTCTTT. Translated: CSVRTVQAFF.

The rearrangement joins TRBV2 to TRBJ2-3, with 16 bases aligning to TRBD2. The length of the CDR3 is 19 residues. The ends lost 6 bases at V and 5 bases at J; junction bases unmatched: 14. Germline CDR1 SNHLY, CDR2 FYNNEI. The CDR3 sequence: CASRLQPGLAGGAIDTQYF. CDR3 sequence (DNA): TGTGCCAGCAGACTTCAACCGGGACTAGCGGGAGGGGCCATAGATACGCAGTATTTT.

This clonotype was observed a handful of times. The rearrangement links TRBV6-5 to TRBJ2-3; 9 bases align to TRBD1. CDR1 and CDR2 from the germline V gene are MNHEY and SVGAGI. This CDR3 is 14 amino acids long. V shed 6 bases and J 2 bases; nucleotides not matched to a gene: 3. CDR3: CASRGQGLTDTQYF. CDR3 DNA sequence: TGTGCCAGCAGGGGACAGGGCCTCACAGATACGCAGTATTTT.

V is TRBV5-6 and J is TRBJ1-5, with 10 bases matching TRBD1. Trimming at V came to 2 bases and at J to 4 bases, leaving 3 bases not matched to a gene. This CDR3 spans 15 amino acids. Germline V gives CDR1 SGHDT, CDR2 YYEEEE. The CDR3: CASSFRDRGNQPQHF. CDR3 sequence (DNA): TGTGCCAGCAGCTTCCGGGACAGGGGAAATCAGCCCCAGCATTTT. Full variable domain (remainder filled in from reference TRBV5-6 and TRBJ1-5): DAGVTQSPTHLIKTRGQQVTLRCSPKSGHDTVSWYQQALGQGPQFIFQYYEEEERQRGNFPDRFSGHQFPNYSSELNVNALLLGDSALYLCASSFRDRGNQPQHFGDGTRLSIL.

The chain joins TRBV20-1 to TRBJ1-1; D gene unclear. CDR1 and CDR2 from the germline V gene are DFQATT and SNEGSKA (reference sequence). V shed 0 bases and J shed 4 bases, with 15 bases lying between them. The CDR3 is made up of 15 amino acids. This CDR3 reads CSARDFIKPSTEAFF. The CDR3 DNA reads TGCAGTGCTAGAGATTTTATCAAACCGTCCACTGAAGCTTTCTTT.

The chain links TRBV11-2 to TRBJ2-1; tentatively, D is TRBD1 (5 bases). The germline V and J ends were trimmed by 6 bases and 0 bases, with 12 bases remaining between them. The CDR3 consists of 15 residues. CDR1 and CDR2 (germline): SGHAT, FQNNGV. CDR3 in DNA: TGTGCCAGCAGATCAGGGTGGAGCTCCTACAATGAGCAGTTCTTC. Encoded protein: CASRSGWSSYNEQFF. The full variable domain, its missing parts supplied by reference TRBV11-2 and TRBJ2-1, is EAGVAQSPRYKIIEKRQSVAFWCNPISGHATLYWYQQILGQGPKLLIQFQNNGVVDDSQLPKDRFSAERLKGVDSTLKIQPAKLEDSAVYLCASRSGWSSYNEQFFGPGTRLTVL.

The chain uses TRBV10-3 and TRBJ2-5; D is perhaps TRBD1 (6 bases). The germline CDR1 and CDR2 sequences are ENHRY and SYGVKD. The CDR3 is 14 residues long. Trimming removed 4 bases from V and 5 bases from J, with 14 bases in between. CDR3 bases: TGTGCCATCAGTGGGGAACAGGGCCAGGAGACCCAGTACTTC. Its protein product is CAISGEQGQETQYF.

The chain carries TRBV5-1 and TRBJ2-5, with D possibly matching TRBD1 (6 bases). The CDR3 covers 15 residues. Germline loops: CDR1 SGHRS, CDR2 YFSETQ. Trimming removed 0 bases from V and 4 bases from J, with 13 bases in between. The CDR3 region has the DNA TGCGCCAGCAGCTTGGGGACAGCCTTGGGAGAGACCCAGTACTTC. It is translated as CASSLGTALGETQYF. Supplemented by reference TRBV5-1 and TRBJ2-5, the full variable domain reads KAGVTQTPRYLIKTRGQQVTLSCSPISGHRSVSWYQQTPGQGLQFLFEYFSETQRNKGNFPGRFSGRQFSNSRSEMNVSTLELGDSALYLCASSLGTALGETQYFGPGTRLLVL.

The sample holds a few counts of this clonotype. The chain recombines TRBV12-3 or TRBV12-4 with TRBJ2-3; the match to TRBD2 covers 7 bases. The CDR3 is 12 amino acids. V gave up 7 bases and J gave up 3 bases; unmatched junction bases: 1. CDR3 sequence: CASTRETDTQYF. CDR3 DNA sequence: TGTGCCAGCACGCGGGAGACAGATACGCAGTATTTT.

The chain couples TRBV18 to TRBJ1-6; D unresolved. The germline CDR1 and CDR2 sequences are KGHSH and LQKENI. This CDR3 has 15 residues. Trimming removed 3 bases at V and 6 bases at J, with 12 bases between. CDR3: CASSPRGTANSPLHF. The CDR3 DNA is TGTGCCAGCTCACCTCGAGGAACGGCTAATTCACCCCTCCACTTT.

This clonotype showed up just a few times. V is TRBV7-2 and J is TRBJ2-1, with 12 positions matching TRBD2. The CDR3 sequence is 14 residues long. V shed 5 bases, J shed 10 bases, and the junction held 6 bases outside the gene matches. Per the germline V gene, CDR1 is SGHTA and CDR2 is FQGNSA. This CDR3 reads CASSHQLAGGEQFF. CDR3 coding DNA: TGTGCCAGCAGCCACCAACTAGCGGGAGGCGAGCAGTTCTTC.

This clonotype was detected a few times. This chain's CDR3 is CASSLGAGWDSYNEQFF. CDR3 DNA: TGTGCCAGCAGCTTGGGAGCGGGGTGGGACAGCTACAATGAGCAGTTCTTC. V is TRBV5-5 and J is TRBJ2-1; the D gene could be TRBD1 or TRBD2 (7 bases each). This CDR3 spans 17 amino acids. Per germline, CDR1 SGHKS and CDR2 YYEKEE (reference sequence). Trimming removed 0 bases at V and 3 bases at J, with 16 bases between.

The chain couples TRBV6-1 to TRBJ1-1, with D possibly being TRBD1 (5 bases). V was shortened by 6 bases and J by 5 bases, with 16 bases between the two germline ends. Germline CDR1 reads MNHNS; CDR2 reads SASEGT. The length of the CDR3 is 14 residues. The CDR3: CASSASGAWTEAFF. As DNA, the CDR3 is TGTGCCAGCAGCGCATCCGGGGCCTGGACTGAAGCTTTCTTT.

This rearrangement joins TRBV19 to TRBJ2-2; D is perhaps TRBD1 or TRBD2 (6 bases each). The V gene's germline CDR1 is LNHDA and CDR2 SQIVND (reference sequence). V was shortened by 7 bases and J by 0 bases, with 15 bases between the two germline ends. CDR3 length: 16 residues. CDR3 nucleotides: TGTGCCAGTACACCTCCGGGGGCGCCGAACACCGGGGAGCTGTTTTTT. It codes for CASTPPGAPNTGELFF.

The rearrangement links TRBV4-1 to TRBJ2-3; maybe TRBD2 (6 bases). Trimming pared 5 bases from V and 6 bases from J, leaving 15 bases between. CDR1 and CDR2 from the germline V gene are MGHRA and YSYEKL. This CDR3 contains 14 residues. The CDR3 spells CASSSAGFRDTQYF. CDR3 nucleotide sequence: TGCGCCAGCAGCTCCGCGGGGTTTCGGGATACGCAGTATTTT.

This rearrangement joins TRBV6-1 to TRBJ2-7; tentatively, D is TRBD1 or TRBD2 (5 bases each). Germline-derived CDR1 and CDR2 are MNHNS and SASEGT. The germline V and J ends were trimmed by 7 bases and 4 bases, with 23 bases remaining between them. The CDR3 runs 16 residues. Here the CDR3 DNA reads TGTGCCAGCACGGGACGGCCCCAGGCACGGTATTACGAGCAGTACTTC. This translates into CASTGRPQARYYEQYF.

This clonotype has just a few counts. The chain recombines TRBV12-3 or TRBV12-4 with TRBJ2-3, with 7 bases that match TRBD1. This CDR3 is built from 15 residues. V was clipped by 5 bases and J by 5 bases; unmatched bases: 10. CDR3 coding DNA: TGTGCCAGCAGTGACCGGGACAGCCGAGAAGATACGCAGTATTTT. The encoded protein is CASSDRDSREDTQYF.

This clonotype was found many times. This sequence joins TRBV11-3 and TRBJ2-5; TRBD2 might be the D (5 bases). CDR3 size: 13 residues. V was trimmed by 5 bases and J by 2 bases, leaving 9 bases between them. Germline CDR1 is SGHNT and CDR2 is YENEEA. The CDR3 DNA sequence: TGTGCCAGCAGCATCGGACTTCAAGAGACCCAGTACTTC. Encoded protein: CASSIGLQETQYF. Drawing the rest from reference TRBV11-3 and TRBJ2-5, the complete variable domain is EAGVVQSPRYKIIEKKQPVAFWCNPISGHNTLYWYLQNLGQGPELLIRYENEEAVDDSQLPKDRFSAERLKGVDSTLKIQPAELGDSAVYLCASSIGLQETQYFGPGTRLLVL.

This rearrangement joins TRBV20-1 to TRBJ2-7; D possibly matches TRBD1 or TRBD2 (5 bases each). The germline CDR1 and CDR2 sequences are DFQATT and SNEGSKA (reference sequence). Trimming took off 3 bases at V and 4 bases at J, with 10 bases between the two ends. CDR3 length equals 12 residues. The CDR3 spells CSASRGGYEQYF. Written as DNA, the CDR3 is TGCAGTGCTAGTCGGGGCGGGTACGAGCAGTACTTC.

Points on this clonotype: This may stem from a read error, because a much larger clone lies one nucleotide away. The chain carries TRBV5-4 and TRBJ2-3; D remains ambiguous. This CDR3 is 12 amino acids long. The V and J ends lost 3 bases and 5 bases respectively, with 7 bases between them. Per the germline V gene, CDR1 is SGHNT and CDR2 is YYREEE (reference sequence). The CDR3 nucleotides read TGTGCCAGCAGCTCCAAGGGAGATACGCAGTATTTT. The encoded protein is CASSSKGDTQYF.

This clonotype was counted only a few times. The chain uses TRBV19 and TRBJ2-2, with a weak D call TRBD1 (5 bases). The V and J ends lost 1 base and 3 bases respectively, with 9 bases between them. The length of the CDR3 is 15 residues. Per the germline V gene, CDR1 is LNHDA and CDR2 is SQIVND (reference sequence). The CDR3 protein is CASSIGRQHTGELFF. CDR3 bases: TGTGCCAGTAGTATAGGAAGACAGCACACCGGGGAGCTGTTTTTT.

This clonotype showed up just a few times. This sequence joins TRBV5-6 and TRBJ2-2; TRBD2 might be the D (6 bases). The CDR3 runs to 16 residues. V lost 0 bases and J lost 4, with 13 bases in between. Germline-derived CDR1 and CDR2 are SGHDT and YYEEEE. This CDR3 is CASSLGGIGSTGELFF. The CDR3 region has the DNA TGTGCCAGCAGCTTGGGCGGGATAGGGTCCACCGGGGAGCTGTTTTTT.

The rearrangement links TRBV30 to TRBJ1-5, with no clear D. The length of the CDR3 is 15 residues. Germline V lookup: CDR1 GTSNPN, CDR2 SVGIG (reference sequence). Trimming shortened V by 0 bases and J by 1 base, and 10 bases separated the two germline ends. CDR3 nucleotide sequence: TGTGCCTGGAGTGTACCCCAGGTGAGCAATCAGCCCCAGCATTTT. This gives the protein CAWSVPQVSNQPQHF. Drawing the rest from reference TRBV30 and TRBJ1-5, the complete variable domain is SQTIHQWPATLVQPVGSPLSLECTVEGTSNPNLYWYRQAAGRGLQLLFYSVGIGQISSEVPQNLSASRPQDRQFILSSKKLLLSDSGFYLCAWSVPQVSNQPQHFGDGTRLSIL.

This chain uses TRBV9 with TRBJ1-2, with a possible D match to TRBD1 (6 bases). The germline V gene has CDR1 SGDLS and CDR2 YYNGEE. The CDR3 is 14 amino acids. V was shortened by 0 bases and J by 8 bases, with 14 bases between the two germline ends. The CDR3 nucleotides are TGTGCCAGCAGCGTAGACAGGGTGTCTAGCGGCTACACCTTC. The encoded protein is CASSVDRVSSGYTF.